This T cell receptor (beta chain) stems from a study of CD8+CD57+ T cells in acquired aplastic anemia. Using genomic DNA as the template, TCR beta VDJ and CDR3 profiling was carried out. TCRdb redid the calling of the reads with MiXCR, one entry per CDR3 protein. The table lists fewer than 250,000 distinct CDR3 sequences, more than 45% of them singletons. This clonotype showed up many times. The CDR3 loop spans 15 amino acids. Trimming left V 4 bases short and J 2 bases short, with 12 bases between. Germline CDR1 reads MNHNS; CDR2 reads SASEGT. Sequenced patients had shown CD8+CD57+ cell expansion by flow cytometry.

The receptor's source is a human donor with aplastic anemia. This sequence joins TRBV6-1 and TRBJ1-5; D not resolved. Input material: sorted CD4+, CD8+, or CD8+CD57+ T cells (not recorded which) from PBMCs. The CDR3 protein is CASSARDGRNQPQHF. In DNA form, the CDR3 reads TGTGCCAGCAGTGCGAGGGATGGGCGCAATCAGCCCCAGCATTTT.